The sequence of this T cell receptor beta chain was determined in a study of OX40 agonist ivuxolimab in advanced cancers. Study as a whole: The dose-escalation cohort was about 83% male, with a mean age of about 56 years, ranging about 23 to 79. General study results and limits: At doses 0.1 to 3.0 mg/kg, CD4+ and CD8+ clones expanded. In CD8+ T cells, expanded clones were on average more numerous than in CD4+.

V was cut by 3 bases and J by 7 bases, with 19 bases left in between. Germline assignment: CDR1 KGHSH and CDR2 LQKENI. The CDR3 runs 16 residues. As regards this clone: No antigen is known for it.

Profiled with immunoSEQ multiplex PCR; TCRdb holds only in-frame clones, not every one. The table has approximately 90,000 clones, about 90% seen once. The sequences come from CD4+ or CD8+ T cells sorted from blood, collected in a trial of the OX40 agonist ivuxolimab. The chain employs TRBV18 and TRBJ2-1, with a tentative D call TRBD1 (6 bases). The clonotype was recovered from an adult with an advanced solid tumor such as melanoma, head and neck, liver or kidney cancer. The CDR3 region is CASSPSTGLRANEQFF. The CDR3 nucleotides read TGTGCCAGCTCACCTTCGACAGGACTCCGGGCAAATGAGCAGTTCTTC.